This T cell receptor beta chain derives from a study of a mutant IDH1 vaccine in newly diagnosed glioma. On the study more broadly: The initiation of vaccination occurred 4-6 weeks after radiotherapy alone, or with temozolomide cycles. Pretreatment consisted of radiotherapy, temozolomide, or both, with most receiving both. Study-wide findings and caveats: Changes in the top peripheral T cell clonotypes seemingly had no bearing on pseudoprogression.

Worth noting for this clone: Its antigen remains unidentified.

Time point defined: week 23, last vaccination. The vaccine gave 300 ug of a 20-mer mutant IDH1 peptide subcutaneously per dose. In every donor, the tumor was a new WHO grade 3 or 4 IDH1-mutant, ATRX-lost astrocytoma. Assay used: immunoSEQ multiplex PCR; TCRdb lists only in-frame clones, some missing. Of 50,000 to 65,000 clones listed, 85% to 90% were seen once; the top ten hold around 1.3%. The CDR3 has 14 amino acids. Germline V gene data show CDR1 as MGHRA and CDR2 as YSYEKL. Trimming removed 7 bases from V and 4 bases from J, with 14 bases in between. This material consisted of PBMCs, taken from a glioma patient whose treatment included an IDH1 peptide vaccine. This TCR came from a man aged 35 to 55 with glioma. The chain combines TRBV4-1 with TRBJ1-5, with D possibly TRBD1 on 5 matching bases. CDR3 in amino acids: CASNTPGGNQPQHF. CDR3 coding DNA: TGCGCCAGCAACACGCCCGGGGGGAATCAGCCCCAGCATTTT.